Reported below is one T cell receptor beta chain. The clone's antigen remains unknown. Nothing much larger sits one base from this clone, and base qualities are not available. Taken from the germline V gene, the CDR1 and CDR2 loops are SGHTA and FQGNSA. Trimming at the junction amounts to 5 bases on V and 6 bases on J, and the germline ends lie 20 bases apart. The CDR3 has 15 amino acids, counting the end cysteine and phenylalanine. Only the CDR3 region is kept as DNA, spanning 45 bases read in frame from base 1. This record belongs to a study of siplizumab effects on memory and regulatory T cells (dated by TCRdb to about 2019). With regard to the full study: The study examined how the anti-CD2 antibody siplizumab affects alloreactive T-cell subsets in allogeneic mixed lymphocyte reactions built from human PBMCs. Beyond this particular receptor, the publication reports: Siplizumab significantly lowered the cumulative frequency of alloreactive sequences that could be traced to unstimulated CD4+ memory T cells. Compared with memory T cells, unstimulated naive T cells appeared more diverse, and naive cells seemed to make a substantial contribution to the alloresponse. The suppressive function of proliferating Tregs from siplizumab cultures was not functionally confirmed. For roughly 75-96% of proliferating CD4+ or CD8+ clones, no naive or memory phenotype could be assigned. Of the alloreactive CD4+ clones that could be mapped, the Treg-derived share averaged approximately 69% with siplizumab compared with around 25% in control reactions. Because sequences below about 10^-5 frequency were poorly captured, only a minor fraction of alloreactive clones could be mapped to unstimulated subsets.

TCRbeta CDR3 sequencing was performed on sorted unstimulated T cells and on proliferating T cells recovered from mixed lymphocyte reactions. Fresh whole blood from some eleven HLA-typed healthy donors was used to isolate PBMCs. The method was the immunoSEQ multiplex PCR assay. Approximately 100,000 TCR templates per sample were assayed on the deep sequencing platform. Genomic DNA extracted from sorted T cells was the material used for TCRbeta CDR3 sequencing. The authors processed their data as follows. The R programming language was used for clonal analysis of TCRbeta CDR3 data. Unstimulated samples were compared with post-reaction CFSE-low samples to define alloreactive CD4+ and CD8+ clones. Regulatory or non-regulatory origin was assigned to alloreactive CD4+ clones by matching of sequences to sorted unstimulated Treg and non-Treg repertoires. TCRdb limited this immuneACCESS table to in-frame rearrangements with V and J called. A share of clones is missing; checked studies link under half to unresolved V genes, and the rest is unexplained. That table furnishes V, J and clone size, whereas the DNA furnished D and trimming. The sample records about 100,000 clones, 91% of which are singletons. The top ten clonotypes cover about 0.15% of the sample.

Sequences were obtained from CD4+ T cells sorted from blood. This receptor was obtained from a human donor in good health. The chain was built from TRBV7-2 and TRBJ2-7, with the D call perhaps TRBD1 or TRBD2, as 6 bases match in each case. The encoded CDR3 is CASSPGGSWNGEQYF. The bases are TGTGCCAGCAGCCCCGGGGGCAGTTGGAATGGCGAGCAGTACTTC.